Here is one T cell receptor beta chain with its context. Antigen specificity is unknown. A read error may produce the germline difference seen at one junction end. The CDR3 totals 17 residues. Germline V gene data show CDR1 as ENHRY and CDR2 as SYGVKD. Patients selected for sequencing had displayed CD8+CD57+ cell expansion by flow cytometry. The sample comes from a study of CD8+CD57+ T cells in acquired aplastic anemia. General observations from the study: Patients and controls turned out to have approximately 29 CD8+ CDR3 sequences in common. Controls did not differ significantly from patients in CD8+ Simpson's diversity.

Profiles of TCR beta VDJ and CDR3 were generated from a genomic DNA template. In TCRdb, the reads were re-called with MiXCR into one record per CDR3 protein. The repertoire holds fewer than 300,000 distinct CDR3 sequences, with approximately 82% as singletons. The sequenced sample consisted of sorted CD4+, CD8+, or CD8+CD57+ T cells (not recorded which) from PBMCs. This sequence originates from a human donor with aplastic anemia. The chain uses TRBV10-3 and TRBJ1-4, with D possibly TRBD1 on 6 matching bases. CDR3 region: CAISEYPGEQTPEILFW. In DNA, the CDR3 is TGTGCCATCAGTGAGTACCCAGGGGAACAAACTCCAGAAATACTGTTTTGG.